The 31 T cell receptor beta chains listed next were all sequenced from one sample in a study of T cell changes during pregnancy in multiple sclerosis (dated by TCRdb to between 2018 and 2021). Library prep was done by the immunoSEQ multiplex PCR assay. TCRdb holds this immuneACCESS table with in-frame rearrangements only. Some clones are missing; in checked studies, unresolved V genes explain under half, and the rest has no known cause. Within this sample are fewer than 65,000 clones, with roughly 91% of them counted one time only. Approximately 1.3% of the sample is in the top ten clones. The sequences come from peripheral blood, collected after pregnancy. Source of these receptors: a female donor in good health, enrolled as a control in a pregnancy study.

V usage is TRBV4-3 and J usage is TRBJ2-3; 10 positions agree with TRBD1. J gave up 1 base and V 0 bases, and 4 bases lay outside the gene matches. CDR1 and CDR2 from the germline V gene are LGHNA and YSLEER. The CDR3 extends over 17 amino acids. This CDR3 is CASSQDPGQGGTDTQYF. The CDR3 region has the DNA TGCGCCAGCAGCCAAGATCCCGGACAGGGGGGCACAGATACGCAGTATTTT.

The chain uses TRBV5-1 and TRBJ1-5; D possibly corresponds to TRBD1 (5 bases). V lost 0 bases to trimming and J lost 6 bases, with 13 bases between them. CDR3 size: 15 residues. From germline, CDR1 is SGHRS and CDR2 YFSETQ. The CDR3 protein is CASSLEGRDGQPQHF. The CDR3 DNA is TGCGCCAGCAGCTTGGAGGGCAGGGATGGTCAGCCCCAGCATTTT.

This chain links TRBV10-3 with TRBJ1-2; TRBD1 matches 8 bases. V shed 5 bases and J 6 bases; nucleotides not matched to a gene: 8. This CDR3 spans 14 amino acids. Germline V gives CDR1 ENHRY, CDR2 SYGVKD. In DNA form, the CDR3 reads TGTGCCATCAGTCAGACAGGGGAAGTAGATGGCTACACCTTC. This gives the protein CAISQTGEVDGYTF.

J is TRBJ2-1 and V is TRBV25-1, with TRBD2 as a possible D gene (6 bases). Germline V gene data show CDR1 as MGHDK and CDR2 as SYGVNS. V lost 2 bases and J lost 4, with 12 bases in between. CDR3 length: 15 residues. Written as DNA, the CDR3 is TGTGCCAGCAGTGAACTTGGACTAACATACAATGAGCAGTTCTTC. It translates to CASSELGLTYNEQFF.

The rearrangement uses TRBV4-2 and TRBJ2-7; 8 bases agree with TRBD1. Germline loops: CDR1 LGHNA, CDR2 YNFKEQ. The CDR3 is made up of 14 amino acids. The trim removed 4 bases at V and 9 bases at J, leaving 11 bases unmatched. This CDR3 reads CASSPEGQAASQYF. In DNA form, the CDR3 reads TGTGCCAGCAGCCCCGAGGGACAGGCCGCTTCGCAGTACTTC.

Comment on this clone: The limits of the CDR3 on the DNA are not certain, so only TCRdb's listed CDR3 is given. Other DNA variants within this sample encode the same CDR3. V is TRBV2 and J is TRBJ1-2. The CDR3 is 15 amino acids long, termini counted. CDR1 and CDR2 from the germline V gene are SNHLY and FYNNEI. Here the CDR3 reads CASSSSTQPTEGYTF.

CDR3 coding DNA: TGTGCCAGCAACCAGGGAGGGAATGAAAAACTGTTTTTT. Translating it yields CASNQGGNEKLFF. The chain links TRBV25-1 to TRBJ1-4, with D perhaps matching TRBD1 (5 bases). The CDR3 is made up of 13 amino acids. Trimming shortened V by 7 bases and J by 5 bases, and 11 bases separated the two germline ends. In germline, CDR1 is MGHDK, CDR2 SYGVNS.

The V call is TRBV5-3, the J call TRBJ2-7, with 8 bases that match TRBD1. TRBV5-3 is placed among ORFs of uncertain function. After removal of 0 bases from V and 6 bases from J, the junction contained 8 bases not matched to a gene. The CDR3 runs to 15 residues. CDR3 sequence: CARSLASAGGAEQYF. For the CDR3, the DNA is TGTGCCAGAAGCTTGGCTTCGGCAGGGGGCGCCGAGCAGTACTTC.

The chain uses TRBV29-1 and TRBJ1-2; weak D call: TRBD1 (6 bases). Per the germline V gene, CDR1 is SQVTM and CDR2 is ANQGSEA. The CDR3 length is 12 residues. V dropped 1 base and J dropped 3 bases, with 6 bases sitting between them. CDR3 protein: CSVEGQDYGYTF. As DNA, the CDR3 is TGCAGCGTTGAAGGACAGGACTATGGCTACACCTTC.

The chain uses TRBV19 and TRBJ2-5; the D is unclear. The CDR3 spans 15 residues. Germline CDR1 and CDR2: LNHDA and SQIVND (reference sequence). The V and J ends lost 0 bases and 4 bases respectively, with 12 bases between them. CDR3 region: CASSIEGSSGETQYF. In DNA form, the CDR3 reads TGTGCCAGTAGTATAGAGGGTTCCTCAGGAGAGACCCAGTACTTC.

V and J are TRBV6-5 and TRBJ1-1; 7 bases are shared with TRBD1. Germline V lookup: CDR1 MNHEY, CDR2 SVGAGI. The CDR3 is 16 amino acids. V lost 4 bases to trimming and J lost 5 bases; unmatched junction nucleotides: 13. Here the CDR3 reads CASSSITGVGSTEAFF. Written as DNA, the CDR3 is TGTGCCAGCAGTTCAATCACAGGGGTGGGTTCGACTGAAGCTTTCTTT.

This rearrangement joins TRBV7-6 to TRBJ1-6, with TRBD1 matching over 7 bases. V lost 0 bases and J lost 5; bases outside the gene matches: 4. CDR1 SGHVS and CDR2 FNYEAQ come from the germline V gene. This CDR3 has 16 amino acids. CDR3 loop: CASSLAPGTDNSPLHF. The CDR3 region has the DNA TGTGCCAGCAGCTTAGCCCCCGGGACAGATAATTCACCCCTCCACTTT.

The J gene is TRBJ2-7, the V gene TRBV7-2; D perhaps matches TRBD1 (5 bases). Trimming cost V 5 bases and J 2 bases, with 10 bases left between them. The CDR3 is 13 amino acids. Germline CDR1 SGHTA, CDR2 FQGNSA. The CDR3 DNA sequence: TGTGCCAGCAGCAAAGACAGAGCCTACGAGCAGTACTTC. As protein: CASSKDRAYEQYF.

The table lists this clone with a few counts. CDR3 coding DNA: TGTGCTAGTGTCTTGGGGGGGAGCAATCAGCCCCAGCATTTT. This translates into CASVLGGSNQPQHF. The rearrangement links TRBV12-5 to TRBJ1-5, with a tentative D call TRBD1 (5 bases). The germline CDR1 and CDR2 sequences are LGHNT and FRNRAP. The CDR3 loop spans 14 amino acids. V was clipped by 7 bases and J by 1 base, with 11 bases between them.

This sequence joins TRBV27 and TRBJ1-1; D is unresolved. The germline V gene encodes CDR1 MNHEY and CDR2 SMNVEV (reference sequence). V shed 6 bases and J shed 5 bases, with 10 bases lying between them. The CDR3 has 12 amino acids. The DNA of the CDR3 is TGTGCCAGCAGCGTCGCGGGGACTGAAGCTTTCTTT. This codes for CASSVAGTEAFF.

The V gene is TRBV7-2, the J gene TRBJ1-1; 9 bases fit TRBD1. With V trimmed by 5 bases and J by 3 bases, 7 bases remained unmatched. The CDR3 loop spans 15 amino acids. CDR1 and CDR2 (germline): SGHTA, FQGNSA. The CDR3 sequence: CASSPTGGRYTEAFF. CDR3 DNA sequence: TGTGCCAGCAGCCCAACAGGGGGCCGATACACTGAAGCTTTCTTT.

The chain links TRBV9 to TRBJ2-6; tentative D call: TRBD2 (7 bases). Trimming stripped 2 bases from V and 1 base from J, with 16 bases between. The germline gives CDR1 SGDLS, CDR2 YYNGEE. The CDR3 spans 18 residues. Here the CDR3 reads CASSVEGGALSGANVLTF. As DNA, the CDR3 is TGTGCCAGCAGCGTGGAAGGGGGGGCTTTGTCTGGGGCCAACGTCCTGACTTTC.

The rearrangement uses TRBV7-2 and TRBJ1-1, with D possibly being TRBD1 (5 bases). There are 14 residues in the CDR3. Per germline, CDR1 SGHTA and CDR2 FQGNSA. Trimming left V 5 bases short and J 7 bases short, with 17 bases between. As DNA, the CDR3 is TGTGCCAGCAGCCCGGGGGACCGTCTGAATGAAGCTTTCTTT. This sequence encodes CASSPGDRLNEAFF.

This clone was observed once. The CDR3 DNA follows: TGTGCCACCAGCAGACTAACGATGGATACGCAGTATTTT. This sequence encodes CATSRLTMDTQYF. The V gene is TRBV15, the J gene TRBJ2-3; D not certain. Trimming removed 2 bases at V and 6 bases at J, with 9 bases between. The CDR3 is made up of 13 amino acids. Germline loops: CDR1 LNHNV, CDR2 YYDKDF (reference sequence).

This chain joins TRBV7-9 and TRBJ1-1; TRBD1 matches at 8 bases. The CDR3 runs 14 residues. Trimming removed 4 bases from V and 3 bases from J; junction bases left unmatched: 4. Germline V gene lookup returns CDR1 SEHNR and CDR2 FQNEAQ (reference sequence). CDR3 protein: CASSSTGEDTEAFF. The CDR3 nucleotides are TGTGCCAGCAGCTCGACAGGGGAGGACACTGAAGCTTTCTTT.

This chain links TRBV9 with TRBJ1-3; 12 nucleotides align to TRBD1. CDR1 is SGDLS and CDR2 is YYNGEE in the germline V gene. The CDR3 contains 17 residues. The junction had 3 bases not matched to a gene; V was cut back by 0 bases and J by 2 bases. The CDR3 DNA sequence: TGTGCCAGCAGCGTAGAGGGACAGGGGGCTACTGGAAACACCATATATTTT. It codes for CASSVEGQGATGNTIYF.

This clone was seen only once. The J gene is TRBJ1-2, the V gene TRBV4-2; D ambiguous. V was trimmed by 0 bases and J by 4 bases, leaving 12 bases between them. This CDR3 spans 15 amino acids. Germline V gene data show CDR1 as LGHNA and CDR2 as YNFKEQ. The CDR3 loop reads CASSQEVGEVYGYTF. The CDR3 nucleotides are TGTGCCAGCAGCCAAGAGGTGGGTGAGGTCTATGGCTACACCTTC.

Here the CDR3 DNA reads TGTGCCAGCAGTTACGACAGGGAGACTGAAGCTTTCTTT. This encodes CASSYDRETEAFF. This rearrangement joins TRBV6-5 to TRBJ1-1; 7 bases align to TRBD1. Germline CDR1 is MNHEY and CDR2 is SVGAGI. This CDR3 comprises 13 residues. V was clipped by 2 bases and J by 5 bases; unmatched bases: 2.

This chain joins TRBV5-8 and TRBJ1-2, with a weak D call TRBD1 (6 bases). Germline V gene lookup returns CDR1 SGHTS and CDR2 YDEGEE. Trimming removed 2 bases at V and 2 bases at J, with 7 bases between. The CDR3 runs 13 residues. The CDR3 sequence: CASSFGQNYGYTF. CDR3 bases: TGTGCCAGCAGCTTCGGACAGAACTATGGCTACACCTTC.

The chain links TRBV27 to TRBJ1-1, with a possible D match to TRBD1 (5 bases). Germline V gene sequence: CDR1 MNHEY, CDR2 SMNVEV (reference sequence). Trimming took 5 bases from V and 3 from J, leaving 19 bases between them. This CDR3 spans 16 amino acids. CDR3 sequence (DNA): TGTGCCAGCAGTCCCTGGACAAAACTCGAGGACACTGAAGCTTTCTTT. Translating gives CASSPWTKLEDTEAFF.

J is TRBJ1-3 and V is TRBV7-2; 7 bases fit TRBD1. CDR3 length: 16 residues. Unmatched junction bases numbered 7, after V lost 1 base and J lost 4 bases. Germline CDR1 and CDR2: SGHTA and FQGNSA. The CDR3 reads CASSLGTGLGGNTIYF. The DNA for the CDR3 is TGTGCCAGCAGCTTAGGGACAGGTCTCGGAGGAAACACCATATATTTT.

Points on this clone: The sample contains more than one DNA sequence encoding this CDR3. This chain uses TRBV30 with TRBJ1-2, with a weak D call TRBD1 (5 bases). CDR1 GTSNPN and CDR2 SVGIG come from the germline V gene (reference sequence). There are 15 residues in the CDR3. The V gene lost 1 base and the J gene lost 0 bases, with 12 bases spanning the gap. The CDR3: CAWSATRGSNYGYTF. The CDR3 nucleotides read TGTGCCTGGAGTGCAACGCGGGGCTCTAACTATGGCTACACCTTC.

This chain connects TRBV30 to TRBJ2-2; D perhaps matches TRBD1 (6 bases). In germline, CDR1 is GTSNPN, CDR2 SVGIG (reference sequence). The ends were cut back, 4 bases at V and 9 bases at J, with 18 bases in the middle. CDR3 length equals 14 residues. As DNA, the CDR3 is TGTGCCTGGACTCGGTGGTTGAGGGACAGGGAGCTGTTTTTT. Amino acid sequence: CAWTRWLRDRELFF. The whole variable domain, remainder taken from reference TRBV30 and TRBJ2-2, is SQTIHQWPATLVQPVGSPLSLECTVEGTSNPNLYWYRQAAGRGLQLLFYSVGIGQISSEVPQNLSASRPQDRQFILSSKKLLLSDSGFYLCAWTRWLRDRELFFGEGSRLTVL.

The chain employs TRBV23-1 and TRBJ1-2; 7 bases match TRBD1. TRBV23-1 is known as an ORF, though its function is uncertain. The CDR3 spans 21 residues. V lost 4 bases to trimming and J lost 4 bases; unmatched junction nucleotides: 27. The CDR3 region is CASSLPNGTDTLLSRGYGYTF. CDR3 in DNA: TGCGCCAGCAGTCTACCAAATGGGACAGACACGCTGCTAAGTCGTGGCTATGGCTACACCTTC.

V gene TRBV4-2 combines with J gene TRBJ2-3, with a possible D match to TRBD2 (5 bases). This CDR3 is 15 amino acids long. The V and J ends lost 1 base and 4 bases respectively, with 12 bases between them. The germline CDR1 and CDR2 sequences are LGHNA and YNFKEQ. The CDR3 sequence is CASSQVRRVADTQYF. The CDR3 DNA reads TGTGCCAGCAGCCAAGTCCGGCGGGTGGCAGATACGCAGTATTTT.

The rearrangement uses TRBV19 and TRBJ1-1; 7 bases are a match to TRBD1. With V trimmed by 5 bases and J by 0 bases, 9 bases remained unmatched. The germline gives CDR1 LNHDA, CDR2 SQIVND (reference sequence). This CDR3 spans 16 amino acids. The CDR3 DNA sequence: TGTGCCAGTAGTGGGAGCAGACAGGGACTGAACACTGAAGCTTTCTTT. Protein product: CASSGSRQGLNTEAFF.